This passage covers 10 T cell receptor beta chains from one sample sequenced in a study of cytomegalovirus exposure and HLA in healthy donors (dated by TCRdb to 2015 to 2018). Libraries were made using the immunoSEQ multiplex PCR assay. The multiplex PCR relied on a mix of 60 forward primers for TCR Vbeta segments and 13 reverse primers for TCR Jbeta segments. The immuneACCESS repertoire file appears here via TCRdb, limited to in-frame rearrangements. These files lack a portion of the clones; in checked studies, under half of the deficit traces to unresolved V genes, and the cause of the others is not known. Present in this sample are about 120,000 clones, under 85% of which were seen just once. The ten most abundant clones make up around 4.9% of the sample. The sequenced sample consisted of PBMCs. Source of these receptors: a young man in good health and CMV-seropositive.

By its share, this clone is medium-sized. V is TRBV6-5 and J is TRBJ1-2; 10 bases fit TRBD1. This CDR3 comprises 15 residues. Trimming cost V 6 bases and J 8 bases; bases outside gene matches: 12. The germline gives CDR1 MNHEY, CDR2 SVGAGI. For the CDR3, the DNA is TGTGCCAGCAGCCCATCCGGGACAGGGGAAGTCGGCTACACCTTC. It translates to CASSPSGTGEVGYTF.

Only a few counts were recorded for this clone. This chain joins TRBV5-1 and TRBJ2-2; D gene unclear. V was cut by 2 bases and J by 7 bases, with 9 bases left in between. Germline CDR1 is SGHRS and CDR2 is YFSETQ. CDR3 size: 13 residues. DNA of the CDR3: TGCGCCAGCAGCTTACCAGAACACGGGGAGCTGTTTTTT. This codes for CASSLPEHGELFF.

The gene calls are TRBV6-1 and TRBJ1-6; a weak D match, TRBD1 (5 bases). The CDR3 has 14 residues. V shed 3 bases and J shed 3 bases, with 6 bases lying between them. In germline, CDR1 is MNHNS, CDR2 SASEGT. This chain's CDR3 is CASSETDYNSPLHF. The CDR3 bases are TGTGCCAGCAGTGAGACAGACTATAATTCACCCCTCCACTTT.

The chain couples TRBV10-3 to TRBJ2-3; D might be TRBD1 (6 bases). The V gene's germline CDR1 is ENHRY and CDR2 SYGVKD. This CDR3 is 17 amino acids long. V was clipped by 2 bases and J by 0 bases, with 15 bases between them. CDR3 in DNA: TGTGCCATCAGTGAGGGACAGCCGGCTTCTAGCACAGATACGCAGTATTTT. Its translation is CAISEGQPASSTDTQYF.

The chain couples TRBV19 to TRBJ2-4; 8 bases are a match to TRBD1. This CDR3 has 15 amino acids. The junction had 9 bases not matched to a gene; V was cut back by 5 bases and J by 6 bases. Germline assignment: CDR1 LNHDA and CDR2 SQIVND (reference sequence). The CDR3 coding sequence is TGTGCCAGTAGTGCAGTAGGGACAGGAGTAAACATTCAGTACTTC. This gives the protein CASSAVGTGVNIQYF.

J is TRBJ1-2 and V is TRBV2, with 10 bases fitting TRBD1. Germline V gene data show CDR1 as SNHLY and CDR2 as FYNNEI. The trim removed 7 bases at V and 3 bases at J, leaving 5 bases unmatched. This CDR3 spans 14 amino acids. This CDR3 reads CASNLGQGDYGYTF. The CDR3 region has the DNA TGTGCCAGCAACCTTGGACAGGGGGACTATGGCTACACCTTC. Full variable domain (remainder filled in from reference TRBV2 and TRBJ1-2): EPEVTQTPSHQVTQMGQEVILRCVPISNHLYFYWYRQILGQKVEFLVSFYNNEISEKSEIFDDQFSVERPDGSNFTLKIRSTKLEDSAMYFCASNLGQGDYGYTFGSGTRLTVV.

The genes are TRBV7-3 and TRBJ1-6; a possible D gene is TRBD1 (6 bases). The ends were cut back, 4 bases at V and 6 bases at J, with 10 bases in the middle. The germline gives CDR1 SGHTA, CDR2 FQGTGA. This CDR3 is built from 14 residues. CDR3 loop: CASSSTGRNSPLHF. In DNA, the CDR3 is TGTGCCAGCAGCTCTACAGGGCGTAATTCACCCCTCCACTTT.

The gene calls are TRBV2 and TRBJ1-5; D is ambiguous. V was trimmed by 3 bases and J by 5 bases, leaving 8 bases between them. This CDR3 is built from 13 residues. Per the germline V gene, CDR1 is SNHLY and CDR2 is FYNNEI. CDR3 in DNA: TGTGCCAGCAGTGATGAGGTAGATCAGCCCCAGCATTTT. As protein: CASSDEVDQPQHF.

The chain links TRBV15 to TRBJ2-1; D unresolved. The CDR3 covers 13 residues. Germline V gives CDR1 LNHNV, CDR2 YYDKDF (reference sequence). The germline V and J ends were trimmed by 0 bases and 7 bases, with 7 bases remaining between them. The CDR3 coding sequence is TGTGCCACCAGCAGAGATCAGATGAATGAGCAGTTCTTC. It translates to CATSRDQMNEQFF.

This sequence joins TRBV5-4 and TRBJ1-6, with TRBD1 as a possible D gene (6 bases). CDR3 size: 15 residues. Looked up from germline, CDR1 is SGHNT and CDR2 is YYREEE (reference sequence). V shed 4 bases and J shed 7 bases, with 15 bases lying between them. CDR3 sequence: CASSPGGGPNSPLHF. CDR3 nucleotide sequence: TGTGCCAGCAGCCCGGGAGGGGGACCCAATTCACCCCTCCACTTT.